Presented here are 30 T cell receptor beta chains from one specimen sequenced in a study of cytomegalovirus exposure and HLA in healthy donors. Primers: 60 Vbeta forward and 13 Jbeta reverse. Libraries were prepared by immunoSEQ multiplex PCR; TCRdb keeps only in-frame clonotypes and omits some of them. The table includes 95,000 to 110,000 clones, approximately 78% detected once. The sequenced sample was PBMCs. The receptors originated from a woman in her thirties or forties in good health and CMV-seronegative.

The chain couples TRBV19 to TRBJ2-5; D is possibly TRBD1 (6 bases). The CDR3 has 13 residues. CDR1 is LNHDA and CDR2 is SQIVND in the germline V gene (reference sequence). The V end was cut by 5 bases, the J end by 5 bases, with 12 bases between. The CDR3 region is CASSAQGVETQYF. The CDR3 region has the DNA TGTGCCAGTAGTGCACAGGGTGTGGAGACCCAGTACTTC.

This sequence joins TRBV28 and TRBJ2-7, with D possibly matching TRBD2 (6 bases). Germline V gene lookup returns CDR1 MDHEN and CDR2 SYDVKM. The CDR3 consists of 18 residues. Trimming removed 3 bases from V and 0 bases from J, with 21 bases in between. The CDR3 DNA reads as TGTGCCAGCAGTTTGCGAAGTAGCCGGCGGGGAAGCTCCTACGAGCAGTACTTC. Amino acids: CASSLRSSRRGSSYEQYF.

In this sample, this clone turned up a few times. The rearrangement uses TRBV7-2 and TRBJ2-6, with D possibly matching TRBD1 (6 bases). CDR3 size: 15 residues. Germline V CDR1 and CDR2: SGHTA, FQGNSA. Trimming shortened V by 2 bases and J by 2 bases, and 7 bases separated the two germline ends. The CDR3 DNA reads as TGTGCCAGCAGCTTAAGACAGGCTGGGGCCAACGTCCTGACTTTC. Translated: CASSLRQAGANVLTF.

This clone occurred once. The chain couples TRBV7-3 to TRBJ2-1; TRBD2 aligns across 9 bases. V lost 5 bases, J lost 5 bases, and 4 bases stayed unmatched. The CDR3 has 14 amino acids. Germline V gene data show CDR1 as SGHTA and CDR2 as FQGTGA. CDR3 nucleotide sequence: TGTGCCAGCAGCGAGACTAGCGGCCACAATGAGCAGTTCTTC. Encoded protein: CASSETSGHNEQFF. The full variable domain, completed using reference TRBV7-3 and TRBJ2-1, is GAGVSQTPSNKVTEKGKYVELRCDPISGHTALYWYRQSLGQGPEFLIYFQGTGAADDSGLPNDRFFAVRPEGSVSTLKIQRTERGDSAVYLCASSETSGHNEQFFGPGTRLTVL.

The chain joins TRBV28 to TRBJ1-4; unclear D gene. The CDR3 consists of 14 residues. Per the germline V gene, CDR1 is MDHEN and CDR2 is SYDVKM. V lost 7 bases and J 0 bases, leaving 9 bases between the germline ends. CDR3 DNA sequence: TGTGCCAGCACCCCGGGATCAACTAATGAAAAACTGTTTTTT. It yields the protein CASTPGSTNEKLFF.

This chain links TRBV5-6 with TRBJ1-5; no definite D call. The CDR3 runs 13 residues. CDR1 and CDR2 from the germline V gene are SGHDT and YYEEEE. Trimming shortened V by 3 bases and J by 4 bases, and 8 bases separated the two germline ends. The CDR3 sequence: CASSSSQNQPQHF. The CDR3 region has the DNA TGTGCCAGCAGCTCATCACAGAATCAGCCCCAGCATTTT.

The chain is built from TRBV7-3 and TRBJ2-1; D unclear. This CDR3 region has 13 residues. V shed 2 bases and J shed 5 bases, with 7 bases lying between them. CDR1 is SGHTA and CDR2 is FQGTGA in the germline V gene. In DNA, the CDR3 is TGTGCCAGCAGCTTACAGATAAACAATGAGCAGTTCTTC. Protein: CASSLQINNEQFF.

The chain is built from TRBV7-9 and TRBJ1-5; no reliable D call. CDR1 SEHNR and CDR2 FQNEAQ come from the germline V gene (reference sequence). This CDR3 spans 14 amino acids. Trimming shortened V by 5 bases and J by 0 bases, and 8 bases separated the two germline ends. The CDR3 coding sequence is TGTGCCAGCAGCCCGCGGGGTAGCAATCAGCCCCAGCATTTT. Translation gives CASSPRGSNQPQHF.

V usage is TRBV7-9 and J usage is TRBJ2-1; a possible D gene is TRBD2 (6 bases). The V end was cut by 1 base, the J end by 10 bases, with 14 bases between. Germline CDR1 SEHNR, CDR2 FQNEAQ (reference sequence). The CDR3 sequence is 14 residues long. The CDR3 spells CASSLVFGGNEQFF. The CDR3 DNA reads as TGTGCCAGCAGCTTAGTTTTTGGAGGGAACGAGCAGTTCTTC.

The chain joins TRBV6-5 to TRBJ2-7, with a possible D match to TRBD1 (5 bases). The germline CDR1 and CDR2 sequences are MNHEY and SVGAGI. The V end lost 6 bases, the J end lost 1 base, and 10 bases lay between the germline ends. This CDR3 comprises 13 residues. CDR3: CASSSDRSYEQYF. The DNA for the CDR3 is TGTGCCAGCAGCTCAGACAGATCCTACGAGCAGTACTTC.

The chain couples TRBV29-1 to TRBJ2-5; 12 bases align to TRBD2. The V and J ends lost 7 bases and 5 bases, in that order; junction bases with no gene match: 5. The V gene's germline CDR1 is SQVTM and CDR2 ANQGSEA. This CDR3 has 13 amino acids. The CDR3 reads CSARTSGRETQYF. The CDR3 DNA sequence: TGCAGCGCCCGAACTAGCGGGAGGGAGACCCAGTACTTC.

The V gene is TRBV6-5, the J gene TRBJ2-1, with unresolved D. The CDR3 is made up of 15 amino acids. V lost 2 bases to trimming and J lost 5 bases, with 13 bases between them. Germline CDR1 MNHEY, CDR2 SVGAGI. CDR3 coding DNA: TGTGCCAGCAGTTACGGCCTGGAAGCGAACAATGAGCAGTTCTTC. It yields the protein CASSYGLEANNEQFF.

The chain recombines TRBV7-9 with TRBJ2-5, with TRBD2 matching 10 bases. There are 15 residues in the CDR3. The V segment lost 5 bases and the J segment 5 bases; nucleotides outside the gene matches: 8. Germline V gene data show CDR1 as SEHNR and CDR2 as FQNEAQ (reference sequence). CDR3: CASSPGLAGDETQYF. The CDR3 DNA reads as TGTGCCAGCAGCCCGGGTCTAGCGGGAGATGAGACCCAGTACTTC.

The chain couples TRBV15 to TRBJ2-1, with TRBD1 identical over 10 bases. The J segment lost 8 bases and the V segment lost 5 bases, leaving 12 bases of the junction unmatched. This CDR3 region has 16 residues. CDR1 and CDR2 (germline): LNHNV, YYDKDF (reference sequence). The CDR3, as DNA: TGTGCCACCAGCTCCGCTTCCGGGACAGGGGACCATGAGCAGTTCTTC. It encodes CATSSASGTGDHEQFF.

This chain links TRBV18 with TRBJ2-1; no reliable D call. Germline V lookup: CDR1 KGHSH, CDR2 LQKENI. The germline V and J ends were trimmed by 3 bases and 10 bases, with 16 bases remaining between them. The CDR3 length is 14 residues. The CDR3 region has the DNA TGTGCCAGCTCACCGGTAGCAACGGCTTGGGAGCAGTTCTTC. It yields the protein CASSPVATAWEQFF.

This chain connects TRBV7-6 to TRBJ2-1; D is uncertain. The CDR3 totals 12 residues. Germline V gene data show CDR1 as SGHVS and CDR2 as FNYEAQ. Deletions cut 3 bases from V and 7 bases from J, with 7 bases between. CDR3 in DNA: TGTGCCAGCAGCTTGCACGGGAATGAGCAGTTCTTC. Its protein is CASSLHGNEQFF.

There are a few counts of this clone. This chain connects TRBV5-1 to TRBJ1-2; D perhaps matches TRBD1 (5 bases). Trimming removed 4 bases from V and 7 bases from J, with 11 bases in between. Germline CDR1 reads SGHRS; CDR2 reads YFSETQ. The CDR3 contains 12 residues. As DNA, the CDR3 is TGCGCCAGCAGCGCAGCGGGGGGTGGCTACACCTTC. Translating gives CASSAAGGGYTF.

This chain joins TRBV11-1 and TRBJ1-1; maybe TRBD1 (6 bases). CDR3 size: 14 residues. The V end was cut by 0 bases, the J end by 9 bases, with 14 bases between. Germline loops: CDR1 SGHAT, CDR2 FQDESV (reference sequence). The CDR3 loop reads CASSLAGADIQAFF. The CDR3, as DNA: TGTGCCAGCAGCTTAGCGGGGGCAGATATTCAAGCTTTCTTT.

This clone was detected a few times. The V gene is TRBV7-9, the J gene TRBJ2-3; D gene ambiguous. The CDR3 totals 12 residues. Trimming removed 10 bases at V and 3 bases at J, with 11 bases between. In germline, CDR1 is SEHNR, CDR2 FQNEAQ (reference sequence). The CDR3 spells CATRLSTDTQYF. In DNA, the CDR3 is TGTGCCACCCGACTTAGTACAGATACGCAGTATTTT.

The chain carries TRBV11-2 and TRBJ1-1, with D perhaps TRBD1 (5 bases). This CDR3 has 18 residues. V lost 4 bases, J lost 0 bases, and 21 bases lay in between. The germline V gene encodes CDR1 SGHAT and CDR2 FQNNGV. The CDR3 DNA is TGTGCCAGCAGCTCTGGGGTTTTGCGGGACCTTATGAACACTGAAGCTTTCTTT. Its protein product is CASSSGVLRDLMNTEAFF.

This clone was detected only a few times. This rearrangement joins TRBV9 to TRBJ2-3, with 10 bases that match TRBD1. V shed 2 bases, J shed 3 bases, and the junction held 6 bases outside the gene matches. Per germline, CDR1 SGDLS and CDR2 YYNGEE. The CDR3 covers 16 residues. The CDR3 bases are TGTGCCAGCAGCGTGACAGGGGGCGAGGGAACAGATACGCAGTATTTT. This translates into CASSVTGGEGTDTQYF.

The chain has TRBV4-3 and TRBJ1-1, with D possibly being TRBD1 (5 bases). The germline CDR1 and CDR2 sequences are LGHNA and YSLEER. This CDR3 comprises 16 residues. Deletions cut 3 bases from V and 0 bases from J, with 14 bases between. The CDR3 DNA reads as TGCGCCAGCAGCCAGAGCGCAGGACACATGAACACTGAAGCTTTCTTT. Translating it yields CASSQSAGHMNTEAFF.

The chain combines TRBV5-5 with TRBJ1-2; 8 nucleotides align to TRBD1. The CDR3 spans 13 residues. V was clipped by 4 bases and J by 8 bases; unmatched bases: 7. From germline, CDR1 is SGHKS and CDR2 YYEKEE (reference sequence). The CDR3 is CASSRDRQSGYTF. The CDR3 DNA reads as TGTGCCAGCAGCCGGGACAGGCAAAGCGGCTACACCTTC.

The chain couples TRBV28 to TRBJ1-2, with a possible D match to TRBD1 (5 bases). Per germline, CDR1 MDHEN and CDR2 SYDVKM. The V end was cut by 3 bases, the J end by 5 bases, with 10 bases between. This CDR3 region has 13 residues. The chain's CDR3 is CASSLRQKYGYTF. The CDR3 DNA sequence: TGTGCCAGCAGTTTGAGACAGAAGTATGGCTACACCTTC.

CDR3 sequence reads: CASSFLTGRVAGGIEQFF. For the CDR3, the DNA is TGTGCCAGCAGCTTTCTTACAGGGCGGGTGGCGGGAGGCATTGAGCAGTTCTTC. This chain joins TRBV7-6 and TRBJ2-1; 8 nucleotides agree with TRBD2. With V trimmed by 3 bases and J by 9 bases, 19 bases remained unmatched. CDR3 length equals 18 residues. Germline CDR1 SGHVS, CDR2 FNYEAQ. Full variable domain (rest looked up from reference TRBV7-6 and TRBJ2-1): GAGVSQSPRYKVTKRGQDVALRCDPISGHVSLYWYRQALGQGPEFLTYFNYEAQQDKSGLPNDRFSAERPEGSISTLTIQRTEQRDSAMYRCASSFLTGRVAGGIEQFFGPGTRLTVL.

V and J are TRBV6-5 and TRBJ1-5; a weak D match, TRBD1 (5 bases). V was clipped by 4 bases and J by 7 bases, with 17 bases between them. Germline CDR1 reads MNHEY; CDR2 reads SVGAGI. The CDR3 covers 15 residues. CDR3 DNA sequence: TGTGCCAGCAGTTCCACCGGGGGGGGATGGCAGCCCCAGCATTTT. It specifies CASSSTGGGWQPQHF.

This chain links TRBV9 with TRBJ1-4, with D possibly TRBD1 on 5 matching bases. The CDR3 covers 17 residues. Germline V gives CDR1 SGDLS, CDR2 YYNGEE. V lost 2 bases, J lost 10 bases, and 24 bases lay in between. The CDR3 DNA follows: TGTGCCAGCAGCGTCCATATACGGCGGGGACGTGGACCAAAACTGTTTTTT. Its translation is CASSVHIRRGRGPKLFF.

The V call is TRBV18, the J call TRBJ1-5, with 7 bases fitting TRBD1. Trimming took 0 bases from V and 0 from J; bases not matched to a gene: 2. The V gene's germline CDR1 is KGHSH and CDR2 LQKENI. The CDR3 runs to 16 residues. CDR3 in DNA: TGTGCCAGCTCACCACCGGGACAGTTTAGCAATCAGCCCCAGCATTTT. Its protein product is CASSPPGQFSNQPQHF.

J is TRBJ1-3 and V is TRBV28, with a possible D match to TRBD1 (6 bases). Trimming removed 4 bases from V and 3 bases from J, with 16 bases in between. The CDR3 extends over 16 amino acids. Germline CDR1 is MDHEN and CDR2 is SYDVKM. CDR3 sequence reads: CASSSPGGASGNTIYF. CDR3 nucleotides: TGTGCCAGCAGTTCCCCGGGGGGGGCGAGTGGAAACACCATATATTTT. The full variable domain, in which reference TRBV28 and TRBJ1-3 provide the parts outside the CDR3, is DVKVTQSSRYLVKRTGEKVFLECVQDMDHENMFWYRQDPGLGLRLIYFSYDVKMKEKGDIPEGYSVSREKKERFSLILESASTNQTSMYLCASSSPGGASGNTIYFGEGSWLTVV.

The chain joins TRBV11-3 to TRBJ2-1, with TRBD1 matching 7 bases. V lost 8 bases, J lost 0 bases, and 4 bases stayed unmatched. The CDR3 sequence is 14 residues long. Germline CDR1 SGHNT, CDR2 YENEEA. The CDR3 spells CASGRDSSYNEQFF. The CDR3, as DNA: TGTGCCAGCGGCCGGGACAGCTCCTACAATGAGCAGTTCTTC. Combining the CDR3 with reference TRBV11-3 and TRBJ2-1 gives the whole variable domain EAGVVQSPRYKIIEKKQPVAFWCNPISGHNTLYWYLQNLGQGPELLIRYENEEAVDDSQLPKDRFSAERLKGVDSTLKIQPAELGDSAVYLCASGRDSSYNEQFFGPGTRLTVL.